A single sample gave rise to the 24 T cell receptor beta chains below, sequenced in a study of T-cell memory formation after mild COVID-19. TCRdb re-called the 5' RACE reads through MiXCR, storing one row per CDR3 protein. The sample lists some 410,000 distinct CDR3 sequences; 20% to 30% were seen once. The material sequenced was PBMCs or a T cell subset sorted from them (not recorded which). These receptor sequences come from an adult woman who had mild COVID-19 (a few samples of this study predate the infection). Cell type and time point are not known.

This CDR3 reads CASSLASLRVMNTGELFF. The CDR3 bases are TGTGCCAGCAGCTTAGCCTCTCTCAGGGTGATGAACACCGGGGAGCTGTTTTTT. This chain connects TRBV7-9 to TRBJ2-2, with D tentatively TRBD1 (5 bases). The CDR3 has 18 residues. The V end lost 0 bases, the J end lost 1 base, and 15 bases lay between the germline ends. Looked up from germline, CDR1 is SEHNR and CDR2 is FQNEAQ (reference sequence).

The chain has TRBV7-2 and TRBJ2-2, with a weak D call TRBD2 (6 bases). V lost 1 base, J lost 2 bases, and 14 bases lay in between. Germline CDR1 is SGHTA and CDR2 is FQGNSA. This CDR3 has 17 amino acids. The CDR3 protein is CASSLDYGGPNTGELFF. CDR3 sequence (DNA): TGTGCCAGCAGCTTAGACTACGGGGGACCTAACACCGGGGAGCTGTTTTTT.

This clonotype was counted only a few times. The V call is TRBV15, the J call TRBJ2-5; tentative D call: TRBD2 (5 bases). The CDR3 has 17 residues. Trimming removed 0 bases at V and 2 bases at J, with 16 bases between. Per the germline V gene, CDR1 is LNHNV and CDR2 is YYDKDF (reference sequence). In DNA, the CDR3 is TGTGCCACCAGCAGAGAGCGGGCGGTCTTCGTTCAAGAGACCCAGTACTTC. It codes for CATSRERAVFVQETQYF.

At least ten counts were recorded for this clonotype. The gene calls are TRBV4-1 and TRBJ2-3; D ambiguous. Germline V gene data show CDR1 as MGHRA and CDR2 as YSYEKL. The CDR3 consists of 12 residues. V lost 4 bases and J 4 bases, leaving 6 bases between the germline ends. In DNA, the CDR3 is TGCGCCAGCAGCCCGCAGTCAGATACGCAGTATTTT. This translates into CASSPQSDTQYF.

This chain connects TRBV9 to TRBJ2-1, with D possibly TRBD2 on 5 matching bases. Germline V lookup: CDR1 SGDLS, CDR2 YYNGEE. This CDR3 region has 15 residues. The V and J ends lost 0 bases and 4 bases respectively, with 11 bases between them. The CDR3 protein is CASSVGTLVYNEQFF. The CDR3 DNA reads as TGTGCCAGCAGCGTAGGGACTCTAGTATACAATGAGCAGTTCTTC.

This clonotype was counted between two and nine times. The chain joins TRBV6-2 or TRBV6-3 to TRBJ1-1; a weak D match, TRBD1 (6 bases). Looked up from germline, CDR1 is MNHEY and CDR2 is SVGEGT. V was pared by 6 bases and J by 4 bases, with 12 bases between. The CDR3 sequence is 13 residues long. The CDR3 nucleotides are TGTGCCAGCAGGGAGCAGGGGCCCACTGAAGCTTTCTTT. Encoded protein: CASREQGPTEAFF.

This chain links TRBV7-6 with TRBJ2-7, with 8 bases matching TRBD1. Germline V gene lookup returns CDR1 SGHVS and CDR2 FNYEAQ. This CDR3 is built from 17 residues. V gave up 4 bases and J gave up 0 bases; unmatched junction bases: 11. Here the CDR3 reads CASSSGQEPTSSYEQYF. CDR3 coding DNA: TGTGCCAGCAGCTCGGGACAGGAGCCTACGAGCTCCTACGAGCAGTACTTC.

This clonotype was observed many times. The chain combines TRBV7-3 with TRBJ2-1; 12 nucleotides agree with TRBD2. V gave up 4 bases and J gave up 9 bases; unmatched junction bases: 4. CDR1 is SGHTA, CDR2 FQGTGA, per germline. The CDR3 extends over 14 amino acids. In DNA form, the CDR3 reads TGTGCCAGCAGCTCTAGCGGGGGGGCCTCTGAGCAGTTCTTC. It is translated as CASSSSGGASEQFF.

This clonotype has only a few counts. This rearrangement joins TRBV5-1 to TRBJ2-7, with 8 bases identical to TRBD1. Germline-derived CDR1 and CDR2 are SGHRS and YFSETQ. There are 16 residues in the CDR3. V lost 3 bases, J lost 6 bases, and 14 bases stayed unmatched. The DNA of the CDR3 is TGCGCCAGCAGCTCCCTACAGACAGGGGCCTTCAGCGAGCAGTACTTC. Translating it yields CASSSLQTGAFSEQYF.

The count of this clonotype is one. The chain joins TRBV5-1 to TRBJ2-3; 11 nucleotides match TRBD1. After removal of 3 bases from V and 1 base from J, the junction contained 1 base not matched to a gene. The CDR3 runs to 15 residues. Germline V gives CDR1 SGHRS, CDR2 YFSETQ. Here the CDR3 reads CASSWTGGGTDTQYF. CDR3 nucleotide sequence: TGCGCCAGCAGCTGGACAGGGGGCGGCACAGATACGCAGTATTTT.

This chain joins TRBV4-1 and TRBJ1-1; D gene unclear. CDR3 length equals 14 residues. The germline V gene has CDR1 MGHRA and CDR2 YSYEKL. V was shortened by 4 bases and J by 0 bases, with 9 bases between the two germline ends. CDR3 sequence: CASSLHGVNTEAFF. DNA of the CDR3: TGCGCCAGCAGCCTGCATGGGGTGAACACTGAAGCTTTCTTT.

There are a few counts of this clonotype. The gene calls are TRBV3-1 and TRBJ2-2; 8 bases are a match to TRBD1. CDR3 size: 16 residues. V shed 1 base, J shed 5 bases, and the junction held 6 bases outside the gene matches. Per the germline V gene, CDR1 is LGHDT and CDR2 is YNNKEL (reference sequence). DNA of the CDR3: TGTGCCAGCAGCCAAGCTAGGACAGGGCAAACCGGGGAGCTGTTTTTT. This encodes CASSQARTGQTGELFF. The full variable domain, its missing parts supplied by reference TRBV3-1 and TRBJ2-2, is DTAVSQTPKYLVTQMGNDKSIKCEQNLGHDTMYWYKQDSKKFLKIMFSYNNKELIINETVPNRFSPKSPDKAHLNLHINSLELGDSAVYFCASSQARTGQTGELFFGEGSRLTVL.

This clonotype appeared a few times. The V call is TRBV24-1, the J call TRBJ2-3; 10 nucleotides agree with TRBD2. CDR3 length equals 16 residues. Germline CDR1 reads KGHDR; CDR2 reads SFDVKD. V lost 6 bases, J lost 4 bases, and 9 bases stayed unmatched. CDR3 nucleotides: TGTGCCACCAGTCCCGCGCTAGCGGGAGTTTCAGATACGCAGTATTTT. Protein: CATSPALAGVSDTQYF.

The rearrangement uses TRBV7-3 and TRBJ2-1; D not certain. The CDR3 has 15 amino acids. Per germline, CDR1 SGHTA and CDR2 FQGTGA. Trimming pared 2 bases from V and 5 bases from J, leaving 13 bases between. CDR3 nucleotide sequence: TGTGCCAGCAGCTTAGTAGGTTTTGGGAACAATGAGCAGTTCTTC. This encodes CASSLVGFGNNEQFF.

V is TRBV6-1 and J is TRBJ2-3; 8 nucleotides line up with TRBD1. V lost 3 bases, J lost 1 base, and 6 bases stayed unmatched. The germline V gene has CDR1 MNHNS and CDR2 SASEGT. The CDR3 is 16 amino acids. The CDR3 DNA sequence: TGTGCCAGCAGTGATTTAGTGGGACAGGGCACAGATACGCAGTATTTT. This gives the protein CASSDLVGQGTDTQYF.

About this clonotype itself: A much larger clone differs from this one at a single base, so this may be a read error. This chain connects TRBV25-1 to TRBJ2-6, with D perhaps TRBD1 (6 bases). This CDR3 is built from 19 residues. CDR1 is MGHDK, CDR2 SYGVNS, per germline. CDR3 amino acids: CASSGLDRPPSVGDNVLTF. DNA of the CDR3: TGTGCCAGCAGTGGCCTTGACAGGCCTCCGTCGGTAGGGGACAACGTCCTGACTTTC. Variable domain in full (rest from reference TRBV25-1 and TRBJ2-6): EADIYQTPRYLVIGTGKKITLECSQTMGHDKMYWYQQDPGMELHLIHYSYGVNSTEKGDLSSESTVSRIRTEHFPLTLESARPSHTSQYLCASSGLDRPPSVGDNVLTFGAGSRLTVL.

This chain joins TRBV18 and TRBJ2-7; the match to TRBD2 covers 8 bases. The CDR3 totals 18 residues. Germline CDR1 KGHSH, CDR2 LQKENI. V lost 1 base, J lost 3 bases, and 14 bases stayed unmatched. In nucleotides, the CDR3 is TGTGCCAGCTCACCACTGGCTAGCGGGCCCGATACTTACTACGAGCAGTACTTC. Its translation is CASSPLASGPDTYYEQYF.

V and J are TRBV30 and TRBJ2-2, with D unclear. The CDR3 is 11 residues long. The V and J ends lost 3 bases and 8 bases respectively, with 7 bases between them. Looked up from germline, CDR1 is GTSNPN and CDR2 is SVGIG (reference sequence). As DNA, the CDR3 is TGTGCCTGGAGCTCCCTAGGGGAGCTGTTTTTT. It encodes CAWSSLGELFF.

The genes are TRBV9 and TRBJ1-2; the match to TRBD1 covers 8 bases. The CDR3 loop spans 12 amino acids. Germline V gene data show CDR1 as SGDLS and CDR2 as YYNGEE. V was clipped by 4 bases and J by 11 bases; unmatched bases: 7. CDR3 loop: CASSSDRGVYTF. The CDR3 region has the DNA TGTGCCAGCAGCTCAGACAGGGGAGTTTACACCTTC. Complete variable domain (other parts from reference TRBV9 and TRBJ1-2): DSGVTQTPKHLITATGQRVTLRCSPRSGDLSVYWYQQSLDQGLQFLIQYYNGEERAKGNILERFSAQQFPDLHSELNLSSLELGDSALYFCASSSDRGVYTFGSGTRLTVV.

The sample holds a few counts of this clonotype. The chain employs TRBV24-1 and TRBJ1-4; 7 bases are shared with TRBD1. Germline CDR1 and CDR2: KGHDR and SFDVKD. CDR3 size: 13 residues. V was clipped by 9 bases and J by 8 bases; unmatched bases: 8. CDR3 bases: TGTGCCACCGCCGACAGGGTAGGAGAAAAACTGTTTTTT. This gives the protein CATADRVGEKLFF.

The gene calls are TRBV12-3 or TRBV12-4 and TRBJ2-5, with TRBD2 matching 12 bases. The V and J ends lost 6 bases and 9 bases, in that order; junction bases with no gene match: 8. This CDR3 has 14 residues. This CDR3 reads CASRTSGGMGAQYF. CDR3 coding DNA: TGTGCCAGCAGGACTAGCGGGGGAATGGGGGCCCAGTACTTC.

The table lists this clonotype with a few counts. Here the CDR3 reads CASSPQVGWTQYF. The DNA for the CDR3 is TGTGCCAGCAGTCCCCAGGTGGGGTGGACCCAGTACTTC. The chain employs TRBV12-3 or TRBV12-4 and TRBJ2-5; D uncertain. This CDR3 contains 13 residues. V was clipped by 5 bases and J by 7 bases, with 14 bases between them.

The gene calls are TRBV11-2 and TRBJ2-1; 7 bases are a match to TRBD1. In germline, CDR1 is SGHAT, CDR2 FQNNGV. With 6 bases clipped from V and 10 bases from J, the junction kept 12 bases outside the gene matches. There are 14 residues in the CDR3. CDR3 DNA: TGTGCCAGCAGGCCGACAGGGTCGATGAGGGAGCAGTTCTTC. It translates to CASRPTGSMREQFF.

This clonotype came up a few times. This chain joins TRBV5-1 and TRBJ2-7; 9 bases fit TRBD2. Trimming cost V 0 bases and J 5 bases; bases outside gene matches: 6. This CDR3 has 15 residues. Germline CDR1 reads SGHRS; CDR2 reads YFSETQ. DNA for the CDR3: TGCGCCAGCAGCTTGGCCCTACGGACTAGCGACGAGCAGTACTTC. Translating it yields CASSLALRTSDEQYF.